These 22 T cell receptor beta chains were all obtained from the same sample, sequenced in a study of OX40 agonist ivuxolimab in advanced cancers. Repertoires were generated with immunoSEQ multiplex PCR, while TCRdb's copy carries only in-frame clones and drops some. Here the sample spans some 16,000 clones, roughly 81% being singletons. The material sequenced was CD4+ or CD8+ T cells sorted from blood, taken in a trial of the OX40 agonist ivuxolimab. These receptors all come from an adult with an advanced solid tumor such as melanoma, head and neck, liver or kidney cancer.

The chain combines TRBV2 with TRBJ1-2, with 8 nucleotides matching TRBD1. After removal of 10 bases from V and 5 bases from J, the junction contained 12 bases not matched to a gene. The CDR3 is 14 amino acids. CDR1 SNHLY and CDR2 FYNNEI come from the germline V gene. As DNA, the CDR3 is TGTGCCATCCTACCGTCTCAGGGGGCGTATGGCTACACCTTC. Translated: CAILPSQGAYGYTF.

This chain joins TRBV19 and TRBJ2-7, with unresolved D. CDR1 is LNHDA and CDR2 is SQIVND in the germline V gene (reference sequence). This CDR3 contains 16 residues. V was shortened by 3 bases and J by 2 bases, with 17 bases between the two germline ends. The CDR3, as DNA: TGTGCCAGTAGTATGGGGATCGGAGAAGCGCCCTACGAGCAGTACTTC. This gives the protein CASSMGIGEAPYEQYF.

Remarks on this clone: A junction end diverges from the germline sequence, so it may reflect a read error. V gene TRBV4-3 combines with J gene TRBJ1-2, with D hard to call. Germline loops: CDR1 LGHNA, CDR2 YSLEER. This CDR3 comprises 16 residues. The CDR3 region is CASSQDSQLTPYGCTF. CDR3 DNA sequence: TGCGCCAGCAGCCAAGATTCGCAGCTCACGCCTTATGGCTGCACCTTC.

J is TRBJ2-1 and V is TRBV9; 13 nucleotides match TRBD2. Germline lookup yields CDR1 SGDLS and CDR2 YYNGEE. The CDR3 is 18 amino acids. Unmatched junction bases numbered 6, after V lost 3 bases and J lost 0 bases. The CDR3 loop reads CASSDTLAGGSSYNEQFF. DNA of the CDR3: TGTGCCAGCAGCGACACACTAGCGGGGGGGAGCTCCTACAATGAGCAGTTCTTC.

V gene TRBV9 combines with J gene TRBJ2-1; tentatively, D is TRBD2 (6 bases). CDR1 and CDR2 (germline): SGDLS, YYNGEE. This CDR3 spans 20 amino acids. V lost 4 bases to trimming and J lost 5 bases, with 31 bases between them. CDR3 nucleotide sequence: TGTGCCAGCAGCCCTGGGGGGAGTTTAAGCTCTTCAGTCCGAAACAATGAGCAGTTCTTC. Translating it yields CASSPGGSLSSSVRNNEQFF.

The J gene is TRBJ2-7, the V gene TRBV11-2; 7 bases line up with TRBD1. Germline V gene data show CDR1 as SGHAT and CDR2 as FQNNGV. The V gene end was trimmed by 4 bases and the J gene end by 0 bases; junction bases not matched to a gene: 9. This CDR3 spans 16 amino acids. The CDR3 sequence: CASSSSTGWVSYEQYF. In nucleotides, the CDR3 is TGTGCCAGCAGCTCCTCGACAGGGTGGGTCTCCTACGAGCAGTACTTC.

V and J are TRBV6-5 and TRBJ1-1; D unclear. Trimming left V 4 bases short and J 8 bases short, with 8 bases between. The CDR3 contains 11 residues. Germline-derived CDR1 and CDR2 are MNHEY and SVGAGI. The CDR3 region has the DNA TGTGCCAGCAGTTCCAGAAGCGAAGCTTTCTTT. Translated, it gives CASSSRSEAFF.

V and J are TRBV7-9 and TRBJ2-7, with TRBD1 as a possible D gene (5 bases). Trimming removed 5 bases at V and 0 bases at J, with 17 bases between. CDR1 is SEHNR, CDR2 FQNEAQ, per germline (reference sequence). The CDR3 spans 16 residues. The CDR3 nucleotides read TGTGCCAGCAGCCACAGCGCTGCCCAGGGCTCCTACGAGCAGTACTTC. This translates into CASSHSAAQGSYEQYF.

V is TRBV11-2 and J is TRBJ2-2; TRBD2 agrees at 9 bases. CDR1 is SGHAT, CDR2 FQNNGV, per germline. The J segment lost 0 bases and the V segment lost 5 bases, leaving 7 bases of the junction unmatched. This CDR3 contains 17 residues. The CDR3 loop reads CASSQTSGEANTGELFF. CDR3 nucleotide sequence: TGTGCCAGCAGCCAGACTAGCGGAGAAGCGAACACCGGGGAGCTGTTTTTT. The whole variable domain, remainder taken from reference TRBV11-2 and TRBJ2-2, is EAGVAQSPRYKIIEKRQSVAFWCNPISGHATLYWYQQILGQGPKLLIQFQNNGVVDDSQLPKDRFSAERLKGVDSTLKIQPAKLEDSAVYLCASSQTSGEANTGELFFGEGSRLTVL.

CDR3 sequence (DNA): TGCGCCAGCAGCCAAGACTTTGGTTCAGATACGCAGTATTTT. Residues: CASSQDFGSDTQYF. The rearrangement links TRBV4-3 to TRBJ2-3; no clear D gene. Germline lookup yields CDR1 LGHNA and CDR2 YSLEER. The CDR3 length is 14 residues. V was clipped by 0 bases and J by 4 bases, with 8 bases between them.

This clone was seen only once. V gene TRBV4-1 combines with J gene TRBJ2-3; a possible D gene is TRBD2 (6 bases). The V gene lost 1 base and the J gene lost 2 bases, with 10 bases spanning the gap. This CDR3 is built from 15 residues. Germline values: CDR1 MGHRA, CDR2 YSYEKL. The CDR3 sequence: CASSQGWDFTDTQYF. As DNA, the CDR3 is TGCGCCAGCAGCCAAGGCTGGGACTTCACAGATACGCAGTATTTT.

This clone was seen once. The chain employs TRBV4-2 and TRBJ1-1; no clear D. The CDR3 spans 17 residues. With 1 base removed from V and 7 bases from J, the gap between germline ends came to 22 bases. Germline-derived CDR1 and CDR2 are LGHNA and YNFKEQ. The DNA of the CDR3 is TGTGCCAGCAGCCAAGGTCGCCAGGCCGTTATCATTAATGAAGCTTTCTTT. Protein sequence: CASSQGRQAVIINEAFF.

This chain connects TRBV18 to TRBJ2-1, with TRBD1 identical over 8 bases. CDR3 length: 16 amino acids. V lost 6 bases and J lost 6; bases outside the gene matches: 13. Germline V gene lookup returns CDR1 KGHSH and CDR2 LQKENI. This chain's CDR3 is CASSPGTGPRGNEQFF. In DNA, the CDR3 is TGTGCCAGCTCCCCCGGGACAGGCCCGAGGGGCAATGAGCAGTTCTTC.

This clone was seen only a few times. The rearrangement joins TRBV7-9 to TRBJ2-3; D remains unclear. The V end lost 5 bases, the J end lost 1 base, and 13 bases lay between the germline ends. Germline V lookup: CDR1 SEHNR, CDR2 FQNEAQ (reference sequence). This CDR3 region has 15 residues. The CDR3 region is CASSPTLAGTDTQYF. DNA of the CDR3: TGTGCCAGCAGCCCCACCCTCGCCGGCACAGATACGCAGTATTTT.

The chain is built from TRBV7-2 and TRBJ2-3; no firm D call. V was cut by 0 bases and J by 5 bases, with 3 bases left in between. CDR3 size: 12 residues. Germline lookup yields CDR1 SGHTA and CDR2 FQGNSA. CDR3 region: CASSLAKDTQYF. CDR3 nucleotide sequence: TGTGCCAGCAGCTTAGCGAAAGATACGCAGTATTTT.

The CDR3 nucleotides read TGTGCCAGCAGCTTGCGGGAGGGAGAAGGGAATGAGCAGTTCTTC. This codes for CASSLREGEGNEQFF. The chain uses TRBV7-3 and TRBJ2-1, with 9 bases aligning to TRBD2. The CDR3 has 15 residues. After removal of 3 bases from V and 7 bases from J, the junction contained 7 bases not matched to a gene. Germline CDR1 reads SGHTA; CDR2 reads FQGTGA.

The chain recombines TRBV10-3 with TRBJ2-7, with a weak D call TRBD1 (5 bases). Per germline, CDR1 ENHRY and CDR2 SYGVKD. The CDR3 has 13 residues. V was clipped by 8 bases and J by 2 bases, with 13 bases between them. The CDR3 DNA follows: TGTGCCATCGGATGGAAAGGGGCCTACGAGCAGTACTTC. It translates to CAIGWKGAYEQYF.

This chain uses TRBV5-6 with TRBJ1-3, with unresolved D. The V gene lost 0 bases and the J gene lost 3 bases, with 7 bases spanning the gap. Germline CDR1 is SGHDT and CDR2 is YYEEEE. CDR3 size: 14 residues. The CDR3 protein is CASSLVYSGNTIYF. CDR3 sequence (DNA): TGTGCCAGCAGCTTGGTCTACAGTGGAAACACCATATATTTT.

As DNA, the CDR3 is TGTGCCAGCAGCCCTCACTACAGGGGGGACACCGGGGAGCTGTTTTTT. This sequence encodes CASSPHYRGDTGELFF. The rearrangement joins TRBV11-2 to TRBJ2-2; 8 bases are shared with TRBD1. This CDR3 region has 16 residues. The germline CDR1 and CDR2 sequences are SGHAT and FQNNGV. After removal of 5 bases from V and 3 bases from J, the junction contained 8 bases not matched to a gene. The variable domain in full, completed from reference TRBV11-2 and TRBJ2-2, reads EAGVAQSPRYKIIEKRQSVAFWCNPISGHATLYWYQQILGQGPKLLIQFQNNGVVDDSQLPKDRFSAERLKGVDSTLKIQPAKLEDSAVYLCASSPHYRGDTGELFFGEGSRLTVL.

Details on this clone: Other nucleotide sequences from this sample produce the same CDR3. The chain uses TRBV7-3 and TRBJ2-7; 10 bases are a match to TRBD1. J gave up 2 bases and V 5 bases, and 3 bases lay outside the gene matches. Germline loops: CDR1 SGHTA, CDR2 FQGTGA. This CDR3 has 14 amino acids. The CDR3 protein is CASSPGQGAYEQYF. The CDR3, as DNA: TGTGCCAGCAGCCCAGGACAGGGGGCCTACGAGCAGTACTTC.

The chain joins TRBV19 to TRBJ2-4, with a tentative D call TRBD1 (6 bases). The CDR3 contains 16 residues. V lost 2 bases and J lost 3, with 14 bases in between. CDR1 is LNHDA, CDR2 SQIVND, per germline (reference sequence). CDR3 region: CASSIWETGDKNIQYF. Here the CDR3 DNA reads TGTGCCAGTAGTATATGGGAGACAGGCGACAAAAACATTCAGTACTTC.

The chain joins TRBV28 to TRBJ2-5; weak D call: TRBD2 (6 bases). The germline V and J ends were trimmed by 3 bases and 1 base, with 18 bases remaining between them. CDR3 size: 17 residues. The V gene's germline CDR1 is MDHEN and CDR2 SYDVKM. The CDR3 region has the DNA TGTGCCAGCAGTTTTCAACTCGGTGGGGGGAGCCAAGAGACCCAGTACTTC. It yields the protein CASSFQLGGGSQETQYF. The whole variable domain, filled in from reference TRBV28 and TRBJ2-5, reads DVKVTQSSRYLVKRTGEKVFLECVQDMDHENMFWYRQDPGLGLRLIYFSYDVKMKEKGDIPEGYSVSREKKERFSLILESASTNQTSMYLCASSFQLGGGSQETQYFGPGTRLLVL.